This TCR beta chain was sequenced for a study of blood T cell repertoires in COVID-19. The CDR3 spans 13 residues. Germline V gene lookup returns CDR1 LNHDA and CDR2 SQIVND (reference sequence). Trimming cost V 1 base and J 4 bases, with 7 bases left between them. Remarks on this clone: Different DNA sequences within this sample yield the same CDR3.

Data came from immunoSEQ multiplex PCR; TCRdb stores just in-frame clones and leaves some out. The sample holds 200,000 to 250,000 clones, about 91% seen once. V is TRBV19 and J is TRBJ2-5, with D tentatively TRBD2 (6 bases). The sequence came from a woman in her twenties or thirties with acute COVID-19. The specimen sequenced was PBMCs or T cells enriched from blood (not recorded which). The CDR3 DNA follows: TGTGCCAGTAGTATAGGGGGAGGAGAGACCCAGTACTTC. It encodes CASSIGGGETQYF.